This T cell receptor (beta chain) was identified during a study of T cell responses to AZD1222 COVID-19 vaccine. Generated by immunoSEQ multiplex PCR, the TCRdb table keeps only in-frame clones and is missing some. The sample records around 130,000 clones, 85% to 90% being singletons. The germline V gene encodes CDR1 MGHDK and CDR2 SYGVNS. With 7 bases removed from V and 4 bases from J, the gap between germline ends came to 16 bases. This CDR3 is 15 amino acids long. The genes are TRBV25-1 and TRBJ1-4, with a tentative D call TRBD1 (5 bases). Specimen: peripheral blood, collected 28 days after the second AZD1222 dose. This sequence was found in an adult who received the AZD1222 COVID-19 vaccine. The CDR3 spells CASNAGRTGNEKLFF. The CDR3 nucleotides are TGTGCCAGCAATGCGGGGCGCACGGGTAATGAAAAACTGTTTTTT.